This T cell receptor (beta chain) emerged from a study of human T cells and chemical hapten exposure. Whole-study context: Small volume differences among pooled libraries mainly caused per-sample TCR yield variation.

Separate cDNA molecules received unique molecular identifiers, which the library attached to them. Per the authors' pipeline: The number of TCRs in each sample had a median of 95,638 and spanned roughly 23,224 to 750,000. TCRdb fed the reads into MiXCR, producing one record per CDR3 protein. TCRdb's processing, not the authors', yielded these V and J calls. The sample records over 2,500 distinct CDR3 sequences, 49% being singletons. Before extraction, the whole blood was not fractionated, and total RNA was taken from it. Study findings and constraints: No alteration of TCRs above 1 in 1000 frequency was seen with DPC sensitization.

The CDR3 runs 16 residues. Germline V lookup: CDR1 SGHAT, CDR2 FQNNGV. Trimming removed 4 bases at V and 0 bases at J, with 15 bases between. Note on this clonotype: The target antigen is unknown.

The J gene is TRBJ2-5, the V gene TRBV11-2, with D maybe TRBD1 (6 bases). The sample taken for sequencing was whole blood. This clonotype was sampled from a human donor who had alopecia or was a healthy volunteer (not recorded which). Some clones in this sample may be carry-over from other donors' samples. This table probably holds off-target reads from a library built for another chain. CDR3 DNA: TGTGCCAGCAGCTCCCCCGGGACACAGTACCAAGAGACCCAGTACTTC. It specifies CASSSPGTQYQETQYF.